These 13 T cell receptor beta chains came from one sample sequenced in a study of blood T cell repertoires in COVID-19. Sequencing was performed with immunoSEQ multiplex PCR; in TCRdb, only in-frame clones are kept and a portion is missing. Among some 130,000 clones, less than 90% were seen once, and the ten largest hold around 5.5%. Sequenced input: PBMCs or T cells enriched from blood (not recorded which). The receptors originated from a man in his forties with acute COVID-19.

The genes are TRBV5-1 and TRBJ2-1; 10 bases are shared with TRBD2. Germline CDR1 reads SGHRS; CDR2 reads YFSETQ. After removal of 0 bases from V and 6 bases from J, the junction contained 6 bases not matched to a gene. The CDR3 consists of 16 residues. The CDR3 nucleotides are TGCGCCAGCAGCTTGGTTCCGGGACTAGCGAGCAATGAGCAGTTCTTC. Amino acid sequence: CASSLVPGLASNEQFF.

J is TRBJ2-1 and V is TRBV29-1; TRBD2 matches at 7 bases. This CDR3 has 14 residues. V shed 7 bases, J shed 1 base, and the junction held 7 bases outside the gene matches. Germline assignment: CDR1 SQVTM and CDR2 ANQGSEA. This CDR3 is CSDIGGGSYNEQFF. CDR3 in DNA: TGCAGCGATATCGGGGGAGGGTCCTACAATGAGCAGTTCTTC.

The V and J genes are TRBV5-1 and TRBJ2-5, with D perhaps TRBD1 (5 bases). The CDR3 length is 13 residues. From germline, CDR1 is SGHRS and CDR2 YFSETQ. V lost 4 bases to trimming and J lost 5 bases, with 12 bases between them. The chain's CDR3 is CASSLKSGETQYF. The DNA for the CDR3 is TGCGCCAGCAGCCTTAAATCAGGGGAGACCCAGTACTTC.

The chain employs TRBV9 and TRBJ2-7, with a tentative D call TRBD1 (5 bases). The ends were cut back, 0 bases at V and 3 bases at J, with 16 bases in the middle. Germline-derived CDR1 and CDR2 are SGDLS and YYNGEE. The CDR3 totals 16 residues. The DNA of the CDR3 is TGTGCCAGCAGCGTAGGGGGCGCGTGGGGATTCTACGAGCAGTACTTC. Translating gives CASSVGGAWGFYEQYF.

This clone has just one count. The rearrangement joins TRBV7-6 to TRBJ2-3; 15 nucleotides align to TRBD2. The ends lost 4 bases at V and 6 bases at J; junction bases unmatched: 8. Germline loops: CDR1 SGHVS, CDR2 FNYEAQ. The CDR3 is 17 residues long. The CDR3 bases are TGTGCCAGCAGCTCACTGGGACTAGCGGGAGGAAGGGATACGCAGTATTTT. Amino acid sequence: CASSSLGLAGGRDTQYF.

The chain carries TRBV27 and TRBJ2-1; 8 nucleotides line up with TRBD2. Trimming removed 8 bases from V and 4 bases from J; junction bases left unmatched: 19. CDR1 is MNHEY and CDR2 is SMNVEV in the germline V gene (reference sequence). The CDR3 totals 18 residues. CDR3 sequence reads: CASFSLAGTTLAYNEQFF. The DNA of the CDR3 is TGTGCCAGCTTCTCGTTAGCGGGAACGACCTTAGCTTACAATGAGCAGTTCTTC.

CDR3 sequence: CASSTGLFQPQHF. CDR3 coding DNA: TGTGCCAGTAGTACCGGACTTTTTCAGCCCCAGCATTTT. This chain links TRBV19 with TRBJ1-5; no clear D. Trimming shortened V by 4 bases and J by 6 bases, and 10 bases separated the two germline ends. This CDR3 is 13 amino acids long. Germline V gene data show CDR1 as LNHDA and CDR2 as SQIVND (reference sequence).

V usage is TRBV13 and J usage is TRBJ1-2; the D gene is possibly TRBD1 (6 bases). The CDR3 is 14 residues long. Germline lookup yields CDR1 PRHDT and CDR2 FYEKMQ (reference sequence). V lost 8 bases and J lost 4, with 17 bases in between. CDR3 nucleotide sequence: TGTGCCAGCGGCCCAGGACAGCCTCCCTATGGCTACACCTTC. Translating it yields CASGPGQPPYGYTF.

The chain combines TRBV7-9 with TRBJ2-2; tentatively, D is TRBD2 (6 bases). Germline CDR1 reads SEHNR; CDR2 reads FQNEAQ (reference sequence). V lost 5 bases and J 9 bases, leaving 19 bases between the germline ends. This CDR3 region has 15 residues. CDR3 sequence: CASSLRDAQAWELFF. In nucleotides, the CDR3 is TGTGCCAGCAGCCTGCGGGACGCTCAGGCCTGGGAGCTGTTTTTT.

V is TRBV7-2 and J is TRBJ2-1, with no clear D. Between the trimmed V and J ends, which lost 1 base and 5 bases, there was a span of 6 bases. This CDR3 contains 13 residues. In germline, CDR1 is SGHTA, CDR2 FQGNSA. The CDR3 protein is CASSLGANNEQFF. As DNA, the CDR3 is TGTGCCAGCAGCTTAGGGGCTAACAATGAGCAGTTCTTC.

This chain uses TRBV3-1 (or the pseudogene TRBV3-2) with TRBJ1-5, with D possibly matching TRBD1 (6 bases). The CDR3 is 14 amino acids. Germline V gives CDR1 LGHDT, CDR2 YNNKEL (reference sequence). V lost 0 bases to trimming and J lost 5 bases, with 8 bases between them. In nucleotides, the CDR3 is TGTGCCAGCAGCCAAGATGCAGGGGATCAGCCCCAGCATTTT. It codes for CASSQDAGDQPQHF.

This clone was observed a few times. The chain combines TRBV4-3 with TRBJ1-2; the D is unclear. The CDR3 loop spans 14 amino acids. Germline CDR1 LGHNA, CDR2 YSLEER. V lost 0 bases and J 7 bases, leaving 12 bases between the germline ends. Written as DNA, the CDR3 is TGCGCCAGCAGCCAAGATCAGGCCGCCGGTGGCTACACCTTC. Its protein product is CASSQDQAAGGYTF.

J is TRBJ2-1 and V is TRBV9; 9 bases align to TRBD2. CDR1 is SGDLS, CDR2 YYNGEE, per germline. The CDR3 is 17 residues long. J was trimmed by 0 bases and V by 4 bases; bases with no gene match: 8. The CDR3 reads CASSKSTSGSSYNEQFF. As DNA, the CDR3 is TGTGCCAGCAGCAAATCGACTAGCGGTAGCTCCTACAATGAGCAGTTCTTC.